The following is a T cell receptor (beta chain) sequence with its context. Its antigen is currently not known. No much larger clone is present one base from it, and per-base qualities are unavailable. Deletion took 2 bases off V and 0 bases off J, with a span of 14 bases between the germline ends. Including cysteine and valine, the CDR3 has 16 amino acids. The retained sequence is limited to the CDR3, 48 bases, with the frame set at the first base. The germline V gene (reference sequence) sets CDR1 to MNHEY and CDR2 to SMNVEV. These data belong to a study of identical twins (dated by TCRdb to the mid-2010s). Describing the broader study: TCR alpha and beta repertoires from monozygotic twins, unrelated adults of various ages and cord blood were deep-sequenced to test whether fetal clonotypes persist. Replicate twin experiments were performed at different times using different library preparation protocols to rule out contamination. The full study reports these points: In monozygotic twins, recombination models systematically underestimated out-of-frame TCR alpha sharing, but the models matched the sharing seen between unrelated individuals. Out-of-frame TCR alpha sequences shared between twins showed an excess of low generation-probability sequences compared with coincidental sharing between unrelated individuals. Fewer insertions were carried by abundant cord blood beta clonotypes; a weaker similar trend was observed in young adult naive repertoires, while no such trend was observed in memory repertoires. Because the same donors could not be followed over many years, the conclusions relied on cross-sectional statistical analysis. Invariant T cells such as MAIT and iNKT could partly confound zero-insertion analyses, although diverse VJ usage argued against such confounding for most clonotypes. The excess sharing between twins in beta out-of-frame sequences was weaker because fewer shared sequences reduced the signal-to-noise ratio.

The library was obtained by 5' RACE. Instrument used: Illumina HiSeq 2000. A universal primer binding site was added through template switching, and the final cDNA carried a unique molecular identifier so that TCR cDNA molecules could be counted accurately. Specific primers in the conserved constant-segment region were used to synthesize first-strand cDNA for TCR alpha and beta chains. To control for contamination, every cDNA library was double barcoded, receiving both a SMART-Mk sample barcode and Illumina barcodes. TruSeq adapter sequences, together with Illumina sample barcodes, were added in two successive PCR steps. Sequencing of the TCR alpha and beta cDNA libraries was done on the Illumina HiSeq platform using custom primers. The study's own analysis went as follows. Unique molecular identifiers were extracted from raw reads with MiGEC, and CDR3 positions were determined with MiXCR. Recombination models were inferred per individual with the repgenHMM and IGoR tools using an EM algorithm. Shared clonotype analysis was performed with the tcR package in R, normalizing sharing by the product of cloneset sizes. Out-of-frame nonproductive sequences were analyzed to study raw recombination free of thymic and clonal selection effects. TCRdb trimmed the raw reads at Q25, called clones with MiXCR and kept productive beta chains. All rows with the same CDR3 protein become a single entry with the most common DNA and genes. The V and J calls were not made by the authors but by TCRdb's processing. This sample lists about 700,000 distinct CDR3 sequences; around 5.7% were detected once. The biggest ten clones account for approximately 1.6% of the sample.

All donors were healthy Caucasians. The study also sequenced three unrelated non-twin adults: a male aged 18 to 29, a male aged 50 to 59 and a female aged 50 to 59. Miltenyi CD45RO+ enrichment and human naive T-cell isolation kits were used to isolate memory (CD45RO+) and naive T cells from PBMC. Recombination connected TRBV27 to TRBJ2-7; no D gene call is confident. Sequenced material: naive T cells sorted from blood. This specimen's cell subset or site label, per the study, means: cells isolated with a human naive T-cell isolation kit. The clonotype originates from a young man in good health. The nucleotides are TGTGCCAGCAGTTTAATGGGCGGATTATCCTCCTACGAGCAGTACGTC. This is translated as CASSLMGGLSSYEQYV.